The clone carrying this TCR beta chain occurred a few times. Its antigen is still unknown. This sample was taken from a study of response to subunit inactivated influenza vaccine. Study-wide results and caveats: Only a handful of new T cells, the authors suggested, are recruited with each seasonal influenza vaccination.

V trimming: 4 bases; J trimming: 7 bases; junction bases outside the gene matches: 10. Germline V CDR1 and CDR2: MNHNS, SASEGT. This CDR3 has 15 residues. TCRdb redid the calling of the RT-PCR reads with MiXCR, one entry per CDR3 protein. The table shows about half a million distinct CDR3 sequences, with roughly 25% occurring only once. The sample was CD4+ T cells sorted from PBMCs, taken 4 to 6 days after vaccination. J is TRBJ2-1 and V is TRBV6-1; 7 nucleotides agree with TRBD2. The source is a man over 45 who received an inactivated influenza vaccine. The CDR3 coding sequence is TGTGCCAGCAGTGCCCCTGGACTAGGAGGGAATGAGCAGTTCTTC. It specifies CASSAPGLGGNEQFF.